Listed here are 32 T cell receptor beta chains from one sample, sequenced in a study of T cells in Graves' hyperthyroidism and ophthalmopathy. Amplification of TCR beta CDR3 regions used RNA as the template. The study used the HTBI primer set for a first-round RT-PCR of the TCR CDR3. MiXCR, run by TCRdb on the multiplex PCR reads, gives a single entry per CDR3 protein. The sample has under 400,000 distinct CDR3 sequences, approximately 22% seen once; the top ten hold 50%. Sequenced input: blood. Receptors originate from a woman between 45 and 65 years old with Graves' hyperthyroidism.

The DNA for the CDR3 is TGCAGTGCTAAAGCTCATACCGGGACAGGGGAGGCTTTCTTT. It encodes CSAKAHTGTGEAFF. The chain combines TRBV20-1 with TRBJ1-1, with TRBD1 matching over 10 bases. Losses at the gene ends were 4 bases for V and 11 bases for J; bases not matched to a gene: 13. CDR3 length: 14 residues. Germline CDR1 reads DFQATT; CDR2 reads SNEGSKA (reference sequence).

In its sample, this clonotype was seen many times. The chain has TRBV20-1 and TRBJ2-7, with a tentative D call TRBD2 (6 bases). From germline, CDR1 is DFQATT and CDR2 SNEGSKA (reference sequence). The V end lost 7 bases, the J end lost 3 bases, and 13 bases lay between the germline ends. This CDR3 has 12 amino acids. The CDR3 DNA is TGCAGTGGGCGTAGCGGCCGCTACGAGCAGTACTTC. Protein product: CSGRSGRYEQYF.

CDR3 in DNA: TGCAGTGCGGACGGACTAGCGGGGCCCTCCTACAATGAGCAGTTCTTC. Residues: CSADGLAGPSYNEQFF. This chain links TRBV20-1 with TRBJ2-1; 12 bases agree with TRBD2. This CDR3 is built from 16 residues. Germline CDR1 and CDR2: DFQATT and SNEGSKA (reference sequence). With 6 bases clipped from V and 0 bases from J, the junction kept 6 bases outside the gene matches.

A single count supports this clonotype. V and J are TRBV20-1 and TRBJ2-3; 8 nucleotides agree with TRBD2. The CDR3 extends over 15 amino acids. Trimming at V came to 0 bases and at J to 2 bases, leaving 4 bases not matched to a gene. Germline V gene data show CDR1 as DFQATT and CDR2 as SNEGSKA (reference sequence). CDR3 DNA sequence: TGCAGTGCTAGAGATACTAGCGGCTTCACAGATACGCAGTATTTT. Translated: CSARDTSGFTDTQYF.

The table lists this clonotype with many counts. DNA of the CDR3: TGTGCCAGCAGCCGTGGGACAGGGGGTAGTTTCGAGCAGTACTTC. Its protein product is CASSRGTGGSFEQYF. The chain is built from TRBV28 and TRBJ2-7, with 11 nucleotides matching TRBD1. This CDR3 is built from 15 residues. Looked up from germline, CDR1 is MDHEN and CDR2 is SYDVKM. V trimming: 6 bases; J trimming: 6 bases; junction bases outside the gene matches: 10.

Written as DNA, the CDR3 is TGTGCCAGCAGCCAAGAGACCCTCCCCCTAGCGGGAGGGCCGAACGAGCAGTACTTC. Protein product: CASSQETLPLAGGPNEQYF. This chain connects TRBV3-1 to TRBJ2-7; 12 positions match TRBD2. The CDR3 has 19 residues. V shed 0 bases and J 5 bases; nucleotides not matched to a gene: 14. CDR1 LGHDT and CDR2 YNNKEL come from the germline V gene (reference sequence).

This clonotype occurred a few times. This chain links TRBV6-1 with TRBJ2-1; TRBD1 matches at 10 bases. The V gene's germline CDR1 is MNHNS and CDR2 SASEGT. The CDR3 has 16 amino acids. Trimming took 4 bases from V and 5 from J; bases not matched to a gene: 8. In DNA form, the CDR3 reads TGTGCCAGCAGTGTAAGAGACAGGGGGCTTGACAATGAGCAGTTCTTC. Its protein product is CASSVRDRGLDNEQFF.

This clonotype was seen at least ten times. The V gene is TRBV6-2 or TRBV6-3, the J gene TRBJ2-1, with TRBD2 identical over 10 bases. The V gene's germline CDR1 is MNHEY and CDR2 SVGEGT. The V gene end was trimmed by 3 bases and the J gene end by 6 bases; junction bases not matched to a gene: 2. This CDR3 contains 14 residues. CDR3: CASSYSGRFNEQFF. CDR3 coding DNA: TGTGCCAGCAGTTATAGCGGGAGGTTCAATGAGCAGTTCTTC.

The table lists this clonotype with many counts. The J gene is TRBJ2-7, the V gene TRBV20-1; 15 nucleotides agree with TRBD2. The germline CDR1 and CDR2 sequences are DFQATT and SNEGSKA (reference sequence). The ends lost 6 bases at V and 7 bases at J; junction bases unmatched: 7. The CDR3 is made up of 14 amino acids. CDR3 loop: CSAGLAGGPREQYF. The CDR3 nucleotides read TGCAGTGCCGGACTAGCGGGAGGGCCTCGGGAGCAGTACTTC.

CDR3 sequence: CATSDVQAGGPYNEQFF. The CDR3 region has the DNA TGTGCCACCAGTGATGTCCAGGCGGGGGGGCCTTACAATGAGCAGTTCTTC. This chain connects TRBV24-1 to TRBJ2-1; 9 bases line up with TRBD2. The V segment lost 3 bases and the J segment 4 bases; nucleotides outside the gene matches: 9. Germline CDR1 KGHDR, CDR2 SFDVKD. This CDR3 spans 17 amino acids.

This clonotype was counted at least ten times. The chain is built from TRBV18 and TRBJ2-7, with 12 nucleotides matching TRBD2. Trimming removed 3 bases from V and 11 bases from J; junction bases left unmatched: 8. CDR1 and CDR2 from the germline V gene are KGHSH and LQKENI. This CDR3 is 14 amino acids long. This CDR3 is CASSPTSGGRTKYF. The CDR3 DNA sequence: TGTGCCAGCTCACCGACTAGCGGGGGACGTACGAAGTACTTC.

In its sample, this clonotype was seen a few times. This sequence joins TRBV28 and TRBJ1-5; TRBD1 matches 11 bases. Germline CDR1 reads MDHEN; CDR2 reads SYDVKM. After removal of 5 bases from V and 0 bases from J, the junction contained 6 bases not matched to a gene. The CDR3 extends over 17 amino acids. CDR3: CASSPGTGGDSNQPQHF. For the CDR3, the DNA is TGTGCCAGCAGTCCCGGGACAGGGGGAGATAGCAATCAGCCCCAGCATTTT.

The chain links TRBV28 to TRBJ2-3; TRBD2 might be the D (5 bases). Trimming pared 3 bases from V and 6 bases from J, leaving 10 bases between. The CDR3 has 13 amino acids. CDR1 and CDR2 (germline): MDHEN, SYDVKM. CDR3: CASSFDYPDTQYF. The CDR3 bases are TGTGCCAGCAGTTTCGACTACCCCGATACGCAGTATTTT.

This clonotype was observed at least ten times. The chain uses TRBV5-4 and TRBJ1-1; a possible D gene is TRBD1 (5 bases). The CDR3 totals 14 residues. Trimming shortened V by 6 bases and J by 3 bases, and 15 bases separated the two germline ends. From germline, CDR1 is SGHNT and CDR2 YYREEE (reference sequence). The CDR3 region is CASTIIGGDTEAFF. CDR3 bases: TGTGCCAGCACCATTATAGGAGGGGACACTGAAGCTTTCTTT.

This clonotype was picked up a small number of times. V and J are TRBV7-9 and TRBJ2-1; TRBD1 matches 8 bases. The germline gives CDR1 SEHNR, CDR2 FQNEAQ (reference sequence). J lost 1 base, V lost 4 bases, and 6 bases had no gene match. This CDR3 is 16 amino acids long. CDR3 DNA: TGTGCCAGCAGCTCTTCCAGGGGGCAATCCTACAATGAGCAGTTCTTC. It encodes CASSSSRGQSYNEQFF.

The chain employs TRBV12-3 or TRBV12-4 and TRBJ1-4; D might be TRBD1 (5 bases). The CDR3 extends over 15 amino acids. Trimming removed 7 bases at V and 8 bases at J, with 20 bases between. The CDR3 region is CASTLLGAVEEKLFF. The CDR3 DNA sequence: TGTGCCAGCACCCTGCTCGGGGCTGTAGAAGAAAAACTGTTTTTT.

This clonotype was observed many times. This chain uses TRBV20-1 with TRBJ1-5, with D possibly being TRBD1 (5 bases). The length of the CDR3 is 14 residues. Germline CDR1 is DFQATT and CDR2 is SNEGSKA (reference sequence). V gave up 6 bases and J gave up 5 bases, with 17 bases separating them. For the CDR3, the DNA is TGCAGTGCCACCCGAGGGGCAGACTATCAGCCCCAGCATTTT. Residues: CSATRGADYQPQHF.

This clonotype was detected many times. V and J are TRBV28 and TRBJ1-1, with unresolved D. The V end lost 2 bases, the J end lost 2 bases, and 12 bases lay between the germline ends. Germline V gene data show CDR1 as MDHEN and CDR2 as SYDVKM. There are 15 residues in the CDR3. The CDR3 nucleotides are TGTGCCAGCAGTTTAGGTGGCACTAAAAACACTGAAGCTTTCTTT. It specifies CASSLGGTKNTEAFF. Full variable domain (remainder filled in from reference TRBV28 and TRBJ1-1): DVKVTQSSRYLVKRTGEKVFLECVQDMDHENMFWYRQDPGLGLRLIYFSYDVKMKEKGDIPEGYSVSREKKERFSLILESASTNQTSMYLCASSLGGTKNTEAFFGQGTRLTVV.

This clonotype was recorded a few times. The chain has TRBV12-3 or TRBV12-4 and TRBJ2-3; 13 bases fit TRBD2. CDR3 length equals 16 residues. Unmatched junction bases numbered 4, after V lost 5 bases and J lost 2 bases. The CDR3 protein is CASSRTSGRYTDTQYF. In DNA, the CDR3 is TGTGCCAGCAGTCGGACTAGCGGGAGATACACAGATACGCAGTATTTT.

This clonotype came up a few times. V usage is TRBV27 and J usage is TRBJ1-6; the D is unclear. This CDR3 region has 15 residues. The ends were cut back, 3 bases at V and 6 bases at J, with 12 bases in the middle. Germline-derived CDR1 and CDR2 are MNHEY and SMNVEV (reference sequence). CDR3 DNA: TGTGCCAGCAGTTTTACCCCCGGAGGTAATTCACCCCTCCACTTT. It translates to CASSFTPGGNSPLHF.

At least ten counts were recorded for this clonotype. The DNA of the CDR3 is TGCGCCAGCAGCTTGTCTGTTTACATGAACACTGAAGCTTTCTTT. Translation: CASSLSVYMNTEAFF. The chain combines TRBV5-1 with TRBJ1-1; D ambiguous. V lost 1 base and J lost 0, with 10 bases in between. There are 15 residues in the CDR3. Germline-derived CDR1 and CDR2 are SGHRS and YFSETQ.

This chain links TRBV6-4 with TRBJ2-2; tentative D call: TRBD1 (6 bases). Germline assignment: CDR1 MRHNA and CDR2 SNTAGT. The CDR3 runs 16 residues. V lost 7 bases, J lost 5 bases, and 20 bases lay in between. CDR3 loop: CASNLSGTRKTGELFF. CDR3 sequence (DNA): TGTGCCAGCAATCTCTCCGGGACACGCAAAACCGGGGAGCTGTTTTTT.

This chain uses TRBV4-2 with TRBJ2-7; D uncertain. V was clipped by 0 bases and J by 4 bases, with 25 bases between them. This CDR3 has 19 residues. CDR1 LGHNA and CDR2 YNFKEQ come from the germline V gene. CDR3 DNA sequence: TGTGCCAGCAGCCAAGAACCCCCGAGATTCGCGGAGCACATATACGAGCAGTACTTC. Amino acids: CASSQEPPRFAEHIYEQYF.

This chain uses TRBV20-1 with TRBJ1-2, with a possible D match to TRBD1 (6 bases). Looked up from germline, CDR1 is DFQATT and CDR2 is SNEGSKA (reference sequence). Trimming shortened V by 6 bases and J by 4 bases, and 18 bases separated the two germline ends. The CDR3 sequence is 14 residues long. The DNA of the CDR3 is TGCAGTGCCACCGCGGGGGCCAACGTCTATGGCTACACCTTC. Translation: CSATAGANVYGYTF.

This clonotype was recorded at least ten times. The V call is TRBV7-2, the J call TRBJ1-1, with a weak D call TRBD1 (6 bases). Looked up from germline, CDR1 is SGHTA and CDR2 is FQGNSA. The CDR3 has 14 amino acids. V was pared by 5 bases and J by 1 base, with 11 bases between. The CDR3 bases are TGTGCCAGCAGCCCGCAGACAGGGAACACTGAAGCTTTCTTT. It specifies CASSPQTGNTEAFF.

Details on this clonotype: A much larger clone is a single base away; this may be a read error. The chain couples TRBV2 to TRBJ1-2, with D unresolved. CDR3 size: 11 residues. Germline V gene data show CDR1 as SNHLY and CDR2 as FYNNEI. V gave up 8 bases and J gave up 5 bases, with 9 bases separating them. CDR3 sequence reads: CASEAKYGYTF. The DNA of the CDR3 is TGTGCCAGCGAGGCAAAGTATGGCTACACCTTC.

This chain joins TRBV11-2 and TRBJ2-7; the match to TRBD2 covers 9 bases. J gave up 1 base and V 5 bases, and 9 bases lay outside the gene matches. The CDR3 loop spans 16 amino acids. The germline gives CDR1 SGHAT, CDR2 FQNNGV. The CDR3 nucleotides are TGTGCCAGCAGCCCGCAGGTGACTAGCGGATCCTACGAGCAGTACTTC. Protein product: CASSPQVTSGSYEQYF. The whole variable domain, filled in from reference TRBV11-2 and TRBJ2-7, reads EAGVAQSPRYKIIEKRQSVAFWCNPISGHATLYWYQQILGQGPKLLIQFQNNGVVDDSQLPKDRFSAERLKGVDSTLKIQPAKLEDSAVYLCASSPQVTSGSYEQYFGPGTRLTVT.

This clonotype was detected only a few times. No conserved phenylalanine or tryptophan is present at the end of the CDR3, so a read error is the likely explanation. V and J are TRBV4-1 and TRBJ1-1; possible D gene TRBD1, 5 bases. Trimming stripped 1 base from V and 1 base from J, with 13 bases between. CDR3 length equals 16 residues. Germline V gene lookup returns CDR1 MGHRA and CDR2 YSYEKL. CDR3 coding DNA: TGCGCCAGCAGCCAAGTATCGGGACGCCCGAACACTGAAGCTTTCCTT. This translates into CASSQVSGRPNTEAFL.

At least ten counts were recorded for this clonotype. For the CDR3, the DNA is TGTGCCAGCAGTCGGACTACCCTCTACGAGCAGTACTTC. Protein product: CASSRTTLYEQYF. J is TRBJ2-7 and V is TRBV2; maybe TRBD2 (6 bases). Germline loops: CDR1 SNHLY, CDR2 FYNNEI. CDR3 size: 13 residues. Trimming stripped 5 bases from V and 3 bases from J, with 11 bases between.

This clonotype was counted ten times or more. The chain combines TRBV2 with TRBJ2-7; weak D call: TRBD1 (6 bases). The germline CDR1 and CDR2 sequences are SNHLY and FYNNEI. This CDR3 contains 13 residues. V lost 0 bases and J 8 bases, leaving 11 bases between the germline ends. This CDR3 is CASSEALRGKQYF. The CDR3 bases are TGTGCCAGCAGTGAAGCGTTAAGGGGGAAGCAGTACTTC. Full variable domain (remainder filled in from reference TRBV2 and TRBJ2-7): EPEVTQTPSHQVTQMGQEVILRCVPISNHLYFYWYRQILGQKVEFLVSFYNNEISEKSEIFDDQFSVERPDGSNFTLKIRSTKLEDSAMYFCASSEALRGKQYFGPGTRLTVT.

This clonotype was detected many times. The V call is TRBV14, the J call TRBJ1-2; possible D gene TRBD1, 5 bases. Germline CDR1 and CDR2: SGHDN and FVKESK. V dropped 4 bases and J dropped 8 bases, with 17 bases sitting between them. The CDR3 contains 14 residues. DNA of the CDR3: TGTGCCAGCAGCCCCGGGACCCAGGGAGTCGGCTACACCTTC. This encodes CASSPGTQGVGYTF. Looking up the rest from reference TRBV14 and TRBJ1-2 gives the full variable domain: EAGVTQFPSHSVIEKGQTVTLRCDPISGHDNLYWYRRVMGKEIKFLLHFVKESKQDESGMPNNRFLAERTGGTYSTLKVQPAELEDSGVYFCASSPGTQGVGYTFGSGTRLTVV.

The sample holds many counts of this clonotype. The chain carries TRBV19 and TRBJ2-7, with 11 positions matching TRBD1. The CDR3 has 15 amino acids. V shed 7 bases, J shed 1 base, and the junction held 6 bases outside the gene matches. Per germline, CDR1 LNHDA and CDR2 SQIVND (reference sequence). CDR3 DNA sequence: TGTGCCAGTAAACGGACAGGGGGCGCATCCTACGAGCAGTACTTC. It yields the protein CASKRTGGASYEQYF. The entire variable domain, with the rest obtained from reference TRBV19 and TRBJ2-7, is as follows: DGGITQSPKYLFRKEGQNVTLSCEQNLNHDAMYWYRQDPGQGLRLIYYSQIVNDFQKGDIAEGYSVSREKKESFPLTVTSAQKNPTAFYLCASKRTGGASYEQYFGPGTRLTVT.